The 30 T cell receptor beta chains below all came from one sample that was sequenced in a study of blood T cell repertoires in COVID-19. Libraries were prepared by immunoSEQ multiplex PCR; TCRdb keeps only in-frame clonotypes and omits some of them. Among about 200,000 clones listed, around nine tenths were seen once. The specimen sequenced was peripheral blood. Receptor source: a man aged 18 to 30 with active or convalescent COVID-19.

The sample holds one count of this clone. V usage is TRBV6-5 and J usage is TRBJ2-3, with TRBD2 matching 9 bases. Germline CDR1 and CDR2: MNHEY and SVGAGI. The CDR3 is made up of 15 amino acids. The ends lost 6 bases at V and 6 bases at J; junction bases unmatched: 10. The CDR3 bases are TGTGCCAGCAGCGGGACTAGCTCCGGTCGGGATACGCAGTATTTT. Protein sequence: CASSGTSSGRDTQYF.

This clone was picked up one time. The chain joins TRBV4-3 to TRBJ1-1; D is unclear. Trimming took 3 bases from V and 3 from J, leaving 11 bases between them. From germline, CDR1 is LGHNA and CDR2 YSLEER. The CDR3 runs to 14 residues. The CDR3 loop reads CASSHALGDTEAFF. As DNA, the CDR3 is TGCGCCAGCAGCCACGCCCTGGGAGACACTGAAGCTTTCTTT.

This clone showed up just a few times. The chain has TRBV6-1 and TRBJ2-3; 9 nucleotides match TRBD1. The length of the CDR3 is 16 residues. CDR1 MNHNS and CDR2 SASEGT come from the germline V gene. With 3 bases clipped from V and 5 bases from J, the junction kept 9 bases outside the gene matches. This CDR3 is CASSETPGQGEDTQYF. The CDR3 DNA sequence: TGTGCCAGCAGTGAGACACCGGGACAGGGTGAAGATACGCAGTATTTT.

This CDR3 is CASSDLASGGDYEQYF. CDR3 bases: TGTGCCAGCAGTGATTTGGCTAGCGGGGGGGACTACGAGCAGTACTTC. The chain uses TRBV6-4 and TRBJ2-7; 12 bases line up with TRBD2. With 3 bases clipped from V and 3 bases from J, the junction kept 6 bases outside the gene matches. Germline CDR1 and CDR2: MRHNA and SNTAGT. The CDR3 runs 16 residues.

The rearrangement uses TRBV5-6 and TRBJ1-2, with D tentatively TRBD1 (6 bases). Germline V CDR1 and CDR2: SGHDT, YYEEEE. The V gene lost 4 bases and the J gene lost 4 bases, with 17 bases spanning the gap. CDR3 length: 15 amino acids. The chain's CDR3 is CASSAALTGSYGYTF. For the CDR3, the DNA is TGTGCCAGCAGCGCGGCCTTGACAGGAAGCTATGGCTACACCTTC.

The chain joins TRBV6-5 to TRBJ1-2, with TRBD1 identical over 7 bases. CDR1 and CDR2 (germline): MNHEY, SVGAGI. V shed 10 bases and J 5 bases; nucleotides not matched to a gene: 4. The CDR3 covers 11 residues. The CDR3 DNA follows: TGTGCCACCCGACAGGGTTATGGCTACACCTTC. This codes for CATRQGYGYTF.

V is TRBV21-1 and J is TRBJ2-3; the D call TRBD2 from the table was never checked on the DNA. TRBV21-1 is tagged as a pseudogene. This CDR3 comprises 17 residues. In nucleotides, the CDR3 is TGTGCCAGCACCAGGCGTCTTAGCGGGGGGGACACAGATACGCAGTATTTT. As protein: CASTRRLSGGDTDTQYF.

The chain joins TRBV7-9 to TRBJ2-2; TRBD2 matches at 9 bases. The CDR3 contains 16 residues. V dropped 2 bases and J dropped 5; count of bases not matched to a gene: 6. Germline CDR1 SEHNR, CDR2 FQNEAQ (reference sequence). Here the CDR3 DNA reads TGTGCCAGCAGCTTAATAGCGGGAGTACGTACCGGGGAGCTGTTTTTT. This encodes CASSLIAGVRTGELFF.

The rearrangement links TRBV5-1 to TRBJ2-5; tentative D call: TRBD2 (7 bases). The CDR3 extends over 16 amino acids. Germline lookup yields CDR1 SGHRS and CDR2 YFSETQ. The V end was cut by 0 bases, the J end by 2 bases, with 14 bases between. CDR3 nucleotides: TGCGCCAGCAGCTTGGCCGGGGGGACAACTCAAGAGACCCAGTACTTC. Translating it yields CASSLAGGTTQETQYF.

This chain uses TRBV4-1 with TRBJ1-2, with 7 bases matching TRBD1. Looked up from germline, CDR1 is MGHRA and CDR2 is YSYEKL. This CDR3 region has 14 residues. V was clipped by 0 bases and J by 4 bases; unmatched bases: 2. For the CDR3, the DNA is TGCGCCAGCAGCCAAGAGAGGGACAGCTATGGCTACACCTTC. This encodes CASSQERDSYGYTF.

This clone was counted once. This chain links TRBV7-2 with TRBJ2-7; TRBD2 matches 8 bases. The germline CDR1 and CDR2 sequences are SGHTA and FQGNSA. Unmatched junction bases numbered 2, after V lost 1 base and J lost 3 bases. This CDR3 contains 14 residues. The CDR3, as DNA: TGTGCCAGCAGCTTAGATAGCGGGAACTACGAGCAGTACTTC. It codes for CASSLDSGNYEQYF.

The chain carries TRBV7-9 and TRBJ2-1; TRBD2 might be the D (5 bases). The germline CDR1 and CDR2 sequences are SEHNR and FQNEAQ (reference sequence). Trimming left V 2 bases short and J 8 bases short, with 7 bases between. The CDR3 covers 12 residues. This CDR3 is CASSLTSYEQFF. CDR3 bases: TGTGCCAGCAGCTTAACTAGTTATGAGCAGTTCTTC.

The chain links TRBV11-2 to TRBJ2-2, with D tentatively TRBD2 (5 bases). Trimming stripped 1 base from V and 6 bases from J, with 12 bases between. This CDR3 region has 15 residues. In germline, CDR1 is SGHAT, CDR2 FQNNGV. The CDR3 is CASSLGGVGPGELFF. The CDR3 bases are TGTGCCAGCAGCTTAGGGGGAGTTGGGCCCGGGGAGCTGTTTTTT.

CDR3 coding DNA: TGCGCCAGCAGCCAAGGGGCGGGGGTAGACTATGGCTACACCTTC. Residues: CASSQGAGVDYGYTF. The chain employs TRBV4-1 and TRBJ1-2, with D possibly being TRBD1 (5 bases). The germline V gene encodes CDR1 MGHRA and CDR2 YSYEKL. V was clipped by 1 base and J by 3 bases, with 12 bases between them. This CDR3 is built from 15 residues.

The rearrangement uses TRBV7-9 and TRBJ1-2; the D gene is possibly TRBD1 (5 bases). The CDR3 spans 12 residues. V was shortened by 6 bases and J by 13 bases, with 18 bases between the two germline ends. CDR1 SEHNR and CDR2 FQNEAQ come from the germline V gene (reference sequence). DNA for the CDR3: TGTGCCAGCAGTTCGATTGGGACTCCGAGCACCTTC. As protein: CASSSIGTPSTF. Filled out from reference TRBV7-9 and TRBJ1-2, the complete variable domain reads DTGVSQNPRHKITKRGQNVTFRCDPISEHNRLYWYRQTLGQGPEFLTYFQNEAQLEKSRLLSDRFSAERPKGSFSTLEIQRTEQGDSAMYLCASSSIGTPSTFGSGTRLTVV.

CDR3 region: CASSLSSAYGYTF. The DNA for the CDR3 is TGCGCCAGCAGCTTGAGCTCCGCTTATGGCTACACCTTC. The genes are TRBV5-1 and TRBJ1-2, with D unclear. The germline CDR1 and CDR2 sequences are SGHRS and YFSETQ. V lost 1 base, J lost 5 bases, and 9 bases lay in between. There are 13 residues in the CDR3.

This clone showed up just once. V gene TRBV23-1 combines with J gene TRBJ2-2; D perhaps matches TRBD1 (6 bases). TRBV23-1 is given ORF status, its function remaining uncertain. The CDR3 is 15 amino acids. V dropped 4 bases and J dropped 5 bases, with 14 bases sitting between them. The CDR3 spells CASSREGENTGELFF. Here the CDR3 DNA reads TGCGCCAGCAGTCGTGAGGGGGAAAATACCGGGGAGCTGTTTTTT.

The chain carries TRBV12-5 and TRBJ2-1; D remains ambiguous. The CDR3 sequence is 12 residues long. Trimming left V 10 bases short and J 7 bases short, with 14 bases between. CDR1 and CDR2 from the germline V gene are LGHNT and FRNRAP. The CDR3, as DNA: TGTGCTACCGGCTTTGGGCTGAATGAGCAGTTCTTC. Its protein is CATGFGLNEQFF.

This clone was seen a handful of times. The CDR3 protein is CASSMMQGAWYGYTF. The CDR3 DNA reads TGTGCCAGTAGTATGATGCAGGGGGCTTGGTATGGCTACACCTTC. V usage is TRBV19 and J usage is TRBJ1-2; 8 positions match TRBD1. CDR1 and CDR2 from the germline V gene are LNHDA and SQIVND (reference sequence). This CDR3 region has 15 residues. Germline trimming cut 3 bases from V and 5 bases from J; bases unmatched to any gene: 8.

This chain connects TRBV11-3 to TRBJ1-5, with unresolved D. Per the germline V gene, CDR1 is SGHNT and CDR2 is YENEEA. This CDR3 contains 14 residues. V was pared by 1 base and J by 7 bases, with 11 bases between. CDR3 amino acids: CASSLGRDRQPQHF. The DNA for the CDR3 is TGTGCCAGCAGCTTAGGGAGGGATCGACAGCCCCAGCATTTT.

The V gene is TRBV19, the J gene TRBJ1-1, with D possibly being TRBD1 (5 bases). The length of the CDR3 is 15 residues. The ends were cut back, 7 bases at V and 0 bases at J, with 15 bases in the middle. Germline CDR1 is LNHDA and CDR2 is SQIVND (reference sequence). CDR3 protein: CASTEPGGVNTEAFF. The CDR3, as DNA: TGTGCCAGTACCGAACCGGGGGGGGTGAACACTGAAGCTTTCTTT.

This chain connects TRBV7-9 to TRBJ2-2; 8 bases are shared with TRBD1. Germline values: CDR1 SEHNR, CDR2 FQNEAQ (reference sequence). Trimming at V came to 4 bases and at J to 4 bases, leaving 8 bases not matched to a gene. The CDR3 covers 16 residues. The CDR3 region is CASSSGTGKSTGELFF. CDR3 nucleotides: TGTGCCAGCAGCTCAGGGACAGGAAAAAGCACCGGGGAGCTGTTTTTT. Using reference TRBV7-9 and TRBJ2-2 for the parts outside the CDR3, the full variable domain is DTGVSQNPRHKITKRGQNVTFRCDPISEHNRLYWYRQTLGQGPEFLTYFQNEAQLEKSRLLSDRFSAERPKGSFSTLEIQRTEQGDSAMYLCASSSGTGKSTGELFFGEGSRLTVL.

This chain uses TRBV19 with TRBJ2-5; 7 bases are shared with TRBD2. V lost 1 base to trimming and J lost 4 bases; unmatched junction nucleotides: 6. This CDR3 region has 15 residues. In germline, CDR1 is LNHDA, CDR2 SQIVND (reference sequence). CDR3 DNA: TGTGCCAGTAGTATAGTGACGGGAGGCCCAGAGACCCAGTACTTC. It encodes CASSIVTGGPETQYF.

The V and J genes are TRBV4-1 and TRBJ2-1; 8 bases map to TRBD2. Germline CDR1 MGHRA, CDR2 YSYEKL. The CDR3 runs to 13 residues. J was trimmed by 12 bases and V by 1 base; bases with no gene match: 5. The CDR3 here is CASSQVLLAGQFF. CDR3 DNA sequence: TGCGCCAGCAGCCAAGTCTTGCTAGCGGGGCAGTTCTTC.

This clone turned up a few times. The chain joins TRBV15 to TRBJ1-1, with 8 bases fitting TRBD1. The CDR3 loop spans 13 amino acids. The V gene end was trimmed by 8 bases and the J gene end by 4 bases; junction bases not matched to a gene: 6. CDR1 and CDR2 (germline): LNHNV, YYDKDF (reference sequence). The CDR3 is CATQPDRGTEAFF. CDR3 in DNA: TGTGCCACCCAACCTGACAGGGGCACTGAAGCTTTCTTT.

V gene TRBV11-2 combines with J gene TRBJ2-5; TRBD1 is a possible D gene (5 bases). Trimming took off 2 bases at V and 11 bases at J, with 9 bases between the two ends. This CDR3 has 11 amino acids. Germline lookup yields CDR1 SGHAT and CDR2 FQNNGV. CDR3 sequence: CASSLNQGQYF. The CDR3 coding sequence is TGTGCCAGCAGCTTAAATCAGGGACAGTACTTC.

V is TRBV6-1 and J is TRBJ2-2; 8 bases line up with TRBD1. After removal of 2 bases from V and 4 bases from J, the junction contained 3 bases not matched to a gene. The CDR3 has 15 residues. Germline loops: CDR1 MNHNS, CDR2 SASEGT. CDR3 protein: CASSEQGAVTGELFF. The CDR3 bases are TGTGCCAGCAGTGAACAGGGGGCTGTCACCGGGGAGCTGTTTTTT.

The chain recombines TRBV7-3 with TRBJ2-5, with 7 bases that match TRBD1. Germline V gene sequence: CDR1 SGHTA, CDR2 FQGTGA. J was trimmed by 5 bases and V by 2 bases; bases with no gene match: 8. The CDR3 runs to 15 residues. In nucleotides, the CDR3 is TGTGCCAGCAGCTTAGGACAGGCCCCGGGGGAGACCCAGTACTTC. Encoded protein: CASSLGQAPGETQYF.

This clone was picked up a small number of times. The chain recombines TRBV14 with TRBJ1-2; 12 bases match TRBD1. Germline lookup yields CDR1 SGHDN and CDR2 FVKESK. J lost 6 bases, V lost 2 bases, and 10 bases had no gene match. The CDR3 length is 17 residues. The CDR3 DNA follows: TGTGCCAGCAGCCAAAATACGGGGGACAGGGGGCTGGATGGCTACACCTTC. Residues: CASSQNTGDRGLDGYTF. The whole variable domain, filled in from reference TRBV14 and TRBJ1-2, reads EAGVTQFPSHSVIEKGQTVTLRCDPISGHDNLYWYRRVMGKEIKFLLHFVKESKQDESGMPNNRFLAERTGGTYSTLKVQPAELEDSGVYFCASSQNTGDRGLDGYTFGSGTRLTVV.

The chain is built from TRBV5-1 and TRBJ1-2, with TRBD1 as a possible D gene (5 bases). The germline V and J ends were trimmed by 2 bases and 8 bases, with 25 bases remaining between them. CDR1 and CDR2 from the germline V gene are SGHRS and YFSETQ. The CDR3 totals 17 residues. CDR3 in DNA: TGCGCCAGCAGCTTTTCCCCCACGGAGGACGGCGGGGGGGGCTACACCTTC. Translated, it gives CASSFSPTEDGGGGYTF.